This T cell receptor (beta chain) originates from a study of blood T cell repertoires in COVID-19. Study information: Material from acute and convalescent COVID-19 was sourced from the United States, Italy and Spain.

With 1 base clipped from V and 5 bases from J, the junction kept 4 bases outside the gene matches. Germline V gives CDR1 LGHNA, CDR2 YNFKEQ. The CDR3 contains 16 residues. This clone has just one count. Enrolled during active infection, Seattle patients were then followed longitudinally. TCRdb's copy holds only in-frame clones and misses some; the assay was immunoSEQ multiplex PCR. The sample includes roughly 570,000 clones, about 89% of them seen just once. V and J are TRBV4-2 and TRBJ2-3, with 12 bases identical to TRBD2. Input material: peripheral blood. This TCR derives from a woman between 50 and 59 years old with COVID-19, enrolled during active disease. CDR3 sequence reads: CASSQGTSGVGDTQYF. The CDR3 nucleotides read TGTGCCAGCAGCCAAGGGACTAGCGGGGTGGGAGATACGCAGTATTTT.